This is a list of T cell receptor beta chains from one sample in a study of Ad26.COV2.S vaccination and SARS-CoV-2 variants. Only in-frame clones appear in the TCRdb table, and some are missing; sequencing was by immunoSEQ multiplex PCR. The sample includes about 400,000 clones, approximately 91% of them seen just once. Here the sequenced sample was peripheral blood, taken in a trial of Ad26.COV2.S vaccine versus placebo. Source of these receptors: a person aged 18-65 years who received the Ad26.COV2.S COVID-19 vaccine or a placebo. Both conserved end residues are part of each CDR3. Fields, in order: D gene, J gene, V gene, clone size, CDR3 protein, CDR3 DNA. D genes are given only for firm matches. Not all rows give a size; the values are once, few, many and, for expanded clones, a class.

TRBD2 | TRBJ2-4 | TRBV9 | . | CASSVGPSGRENIQYF | TGTGCCAGCAGCGTAGGCCCTAGCGGGAGGGAAAACATTCAGTACTTC
TRBD2 | TRBJ2-2 | TRBV19 | . | CASSGPGLGTGELFF | TGTGCCAGTAGTGGGCCGGGACTAGGGACCGGGGAGCTGTTTTTT
. | TRBJ2-3 | TRBV11-1 | . | CASSLQLDTQYF | TGTGCCAGCAGCTTACAGCTGGATACGCAGTATTTT
TRBD2 | TRBJ2-7 | TRBV2 | . | CASSQITGTGTSGGYEQYF | TGTGCCAGCAGTCAGATTACAGGGACCGGGACTAGCGGGGGCTACGAGCAGTACTTC
. | TRBJ2-5 | TRBV27 | . | CASSPPARETQYF | TGTGCCAGCAGTCCCCCCGCGCGAGAGACCCAGTACTTC
. | TRBJ2-1 | TRBV3-1/TRBV3-2 | . | CASSQRYSSYNEQFF | TGTGCCAGCAGCCAACGGTATTCTTCCTACAATGAGCAGTTCTTC
TRBD1 | TRBJ2-1 | TRBV3-1/TRBV3-2 | . | CASSQERQGFYNEQFF | TGTGCCAGCAGCCAAGAAAGACAGGGATTCTACAATGAGCAGTTCTTC
TRBD2 | TRBJ2-5 | TRBV9 | . | CASSVGGGRVQETQYF | TGTGCCAGCAGCGTAGGGGGCGGGAGGGTACAAGAGACCCAGTACTTC
. | TRBJ2-1 | TRBV30 | . | CAWSVRGSEQFF | TGTGCCTGGAGTGTCAGGGGTAGTGAGCAGTTCTTC
TRBD2 | TRBJ2-1 | TRBV4-3 | . | CASSQELAGVDNEQFF | TGCGCCAGCAGCCAAGAGCTAGCGGGAGTGGATAATGAGCAGTTCTTC
TRBD1 | TRBJ1-5 | TRBV6-6 | . | CASSPPGTGVDNQPQHF | TGTGCCAGCAGTCCCCCCGGGACAGGGGTTGACAATCAGCCCCAGCATTTT
. | TRBJ1-1 | TRBV10-3 | . | CAIMNPDSWNTEAFF | TGTGCCATCATGAATCCCGACAGCTGGAACACTGAAGCTTTCTTT
TRBD2 | TRBJ2-1 | TRBV3-1/TRBV3-2 | . | CASSQDYGRGSRDEQFF | TGTGCCAGCAGCCAAGATTACGGGAGGGGAAGTAGGGATGAGCAGTTCTTC
. | TRBJ1-1 | TRBV30 | . | CAWSGNSGSEAFF | TGTGCCTGGAGTGGGAACTCTGGCTCTGAAGCTTTCTTT
TRBD1 | TRBJ2-1 | TRBV7-2 | . | CASSPRDSVLFEQFF | TGTGCCAGCAGCCCCCGGGACAGCGTTCTTTTTGAGCAGTTCTTC
. | TRBJ1-3 | TRBV3-1/TRBV3-2 | . | CASSLQGGSGNTIYF | TGTGCCAGCAGCCTACAGGGCGGCTCTGGAAACACCATATATTTT
. | TRBJ1-3 | TRBV12-3/TRBV12-4 | . | CASSLNGNTIYF | TGTGCCAGCAGTTTAAATGGAAACACCATATATTTT
TRBD1 | TRBJ2-7 | TRBV7-9 | . | CASSATGGVYEQYF | TGTGCCAGCAGCGCCACAGGGGGCGTTTACGAGCAGTACTTC
TRBD1 | TRBJ2-3 | TRBV7-9 | . | CASSLGQGVNTDTQYF | TGTGCCAGCAGCCTCGGACAGGGGGTAAACACAGATACGCAGTATTTT
. | TRBJ2-2 | TRBV28 | . | CASSPGRLETELFF | TGTGCCAGCAGTCCCGGCCGACTAGAAACGGAGCTGTTTTTT
TRBD2 | TRBJ2-7 | TRBV5-1 | . | CASSFGLAGDSYEQYF | TGCGCCAGCAGCTTTGGACTAGCGGGGGACTCCTACGAGCAGTACTTC
TRBD1 | TRBJ1-2 | TRBV27 | . | CASSFPGTGAQIGGYTF | TGTGCCAGCAGTTTCCCCGGGACAGGGGCTCAAATTGGTGGCTACACCTTC
. | TRBJ1-4 | TRBV6-6 | . | CASSYEDYDEKLFF | TGTGCCAGCAGTTACGAAGACTACGATGAAAAACTGTTTTTT
. | TRBJ2-7 | TRBV7-8 | . | CASSLTVNLGDEQYF | TGTGCCAGCAGCTTAACCGTAAATTTAGGGGACGAGCAGTACTTC
. | TRBJ2-1 | TRBV19 | . | CASSIRTREQFF | TGTGCCAGTAGTATACGGACGCGCGAGCAGTTCTTC
TRBD1 | TRBJ2-3 | TRBV24-1 | . | CATSDPGTADTDTQYF | TGTGCCACCAGTGACCCCGGGACAGCGGACACAGATACGCAGTATTTT
. | TRBJ2-7 | TRBV6-2/TRBV6-3 | . | CASSYPPGAQGYEQYF | TGTGCCAGCAGTTACCCGCCGGGAGCACAGGGATACGAGCAGTACTTC
. | TRBJ1-1 | TRBV28 | . | CASQAMMNTEAFF | TGTGCCAGCCAGGCCATGATGAACACTGAAGCTTTCTTT
. | TRBJ2-3 | TRBV28 | many | CASSPRDGLTDTQYF | TGTGCCAGCAGTCCCCGGGACGGCCTCACAGATACGCAGTATTTT
TRBD1 | TRBJ1-3 | TRBV27 | . | CASSPDRVSGNTIYF | TGTGCCAGCAGTCCTGACAGGGTCTCTGGAAACACCATATATTTT
TRBD2 | TRBJ2-7 | TRBV7-3 | . | CASSPGRTSGTYEQYF | TGTGCCAGCAGCCCAGGGCGAACTAGCGGCACCTACGAGCAGTACTTC
TRBD2 | TRBJ2-3 | TRBV4-1 | . | CASSQGRTSEGDTQYF | TGCGCCAGCAGCCAAGGACGGACTAGCGAGGGAGATACGCAGTATTTT
TRBD1 | TRBJ1-4 | TRBV30 | . | CAWKGQGLKRGGEKLFF | TGTGCCTGGAAAGGACAGGGGTTGAAACGAGGGGGTGAAAAACTGTTTTTT
TRBD2 | TRBJ2-1 | TRBV24-1 | . | CATSDPSGRNRNEQFF | TGTGCCACCAGTGACCCTAGCGGGAGGAATCGGAATGAGCAGTTCTTC
. | TRBJ2-7 | TRBV19 | few | CASSIRQLYEQYF | TGTGCCAGTAGTATAAGGCAGCTCTACGAGCAGTACTTC
TRBD2 | TRBJ2-2 | TRBV5-1 | . | CASSLILAGDQRITGELFF | TGCGCCAGCAGCTTAATACTAGCGGGAGACCAAAGAATCACCGGGGAGCTGTTTTTT
. | TRBJ2-1 | TRBV10-2 | . | CASSRDYEQFF | TGCGCCAGCAGTCGGGACTATGAGCAGTTCTTC
. | TRBJ2-1 | TRBV7-9 | . | CASSFIANEQFF | TGTGCCAGCAGCTTCATAGCCAATGAGCAGTTCTTC
. | TRBJ2-7 | TRBV9 | . | CASSVRVADPEQYF | TGTGCCAGCAGCGTACGGGTAGCGGACCCGGAGCAGTACTTC